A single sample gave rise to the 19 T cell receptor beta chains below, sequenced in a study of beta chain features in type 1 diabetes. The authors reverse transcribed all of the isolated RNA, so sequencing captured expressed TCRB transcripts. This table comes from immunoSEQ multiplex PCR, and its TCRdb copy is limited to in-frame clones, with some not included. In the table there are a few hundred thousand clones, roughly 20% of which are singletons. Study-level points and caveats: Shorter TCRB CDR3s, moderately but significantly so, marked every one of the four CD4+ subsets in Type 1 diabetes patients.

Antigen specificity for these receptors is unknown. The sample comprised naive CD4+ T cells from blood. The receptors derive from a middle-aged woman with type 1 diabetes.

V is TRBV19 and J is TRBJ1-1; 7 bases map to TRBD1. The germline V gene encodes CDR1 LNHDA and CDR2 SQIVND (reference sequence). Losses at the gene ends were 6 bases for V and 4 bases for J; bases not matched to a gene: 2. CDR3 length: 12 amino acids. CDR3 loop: CASRGGGTEAFF. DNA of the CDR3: TGTGCCAGTAGAGGGGGCGGCACTGAAGCTTTCTTT.

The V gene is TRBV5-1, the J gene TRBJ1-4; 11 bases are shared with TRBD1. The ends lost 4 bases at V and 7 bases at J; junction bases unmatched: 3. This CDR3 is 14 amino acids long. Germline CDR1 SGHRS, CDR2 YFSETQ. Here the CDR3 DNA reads TGCGCCAGCAGCGAGGGACAGGGGGGTGAAAAACTGTTTTTT. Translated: CASSEGQGGEKLFF.

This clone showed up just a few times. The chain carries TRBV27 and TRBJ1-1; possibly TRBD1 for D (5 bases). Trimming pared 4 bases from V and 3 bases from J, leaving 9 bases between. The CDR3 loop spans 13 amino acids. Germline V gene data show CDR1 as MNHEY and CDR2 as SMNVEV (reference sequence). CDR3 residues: CASSWGDDTEAFF. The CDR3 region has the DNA TGTGCCAGCAGTTGGGGGGATGACACTGAAGCTTTCTTT.

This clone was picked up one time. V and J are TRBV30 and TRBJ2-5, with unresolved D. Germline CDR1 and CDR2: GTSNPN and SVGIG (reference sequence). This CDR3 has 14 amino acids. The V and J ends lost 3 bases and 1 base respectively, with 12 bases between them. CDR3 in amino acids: CAWRRQIIQETQYF. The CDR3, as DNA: TGTGCCTGGAGGCGGCAAATCATCCAAGAGACCCAGTACTTC.

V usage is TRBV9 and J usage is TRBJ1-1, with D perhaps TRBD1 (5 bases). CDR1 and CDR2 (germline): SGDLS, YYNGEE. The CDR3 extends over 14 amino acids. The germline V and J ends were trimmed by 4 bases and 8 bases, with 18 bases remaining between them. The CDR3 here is CASSLVQGSKEAFF. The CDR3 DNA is TGTGCCAGCAGCCTGGTTCAGGGCAGCAAGGAAGCTTTCTTT.

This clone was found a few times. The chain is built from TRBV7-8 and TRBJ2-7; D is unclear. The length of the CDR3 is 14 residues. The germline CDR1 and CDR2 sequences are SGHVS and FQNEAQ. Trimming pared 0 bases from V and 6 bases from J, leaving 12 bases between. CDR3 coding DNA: TGTGCCAGCAGCTTAGCGTTGAGGTTGCGCGAGCAGTACTTC. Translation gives CASSLALRLREQYF.

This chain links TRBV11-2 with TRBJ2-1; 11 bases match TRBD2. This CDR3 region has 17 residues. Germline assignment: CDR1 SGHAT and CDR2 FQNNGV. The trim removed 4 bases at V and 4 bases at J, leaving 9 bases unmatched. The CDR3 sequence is CASSYGPLAGGYNEQFF. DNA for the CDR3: TGTGCCAGCAGCTACGGACCTCTAGCGGGGGGTTACAATGAGCAGTTCTTC.

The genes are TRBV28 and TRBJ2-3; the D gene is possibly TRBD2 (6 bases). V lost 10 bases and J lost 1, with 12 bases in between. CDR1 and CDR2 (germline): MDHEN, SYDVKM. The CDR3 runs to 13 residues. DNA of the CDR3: TGTGCCACGGAAGCGGGCCGCACAGATACGCAGTATTTT. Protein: CATEAGRTDTQYF.

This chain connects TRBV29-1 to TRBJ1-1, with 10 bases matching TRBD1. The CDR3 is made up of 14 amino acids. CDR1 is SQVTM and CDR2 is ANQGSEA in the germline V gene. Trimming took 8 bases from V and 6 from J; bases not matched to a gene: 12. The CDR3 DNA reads TGCAGCACCCTTAGAGGGACAGGGGTCTCTGAAGCTTTCTTT. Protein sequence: CSTLRGTGVSEAFF.

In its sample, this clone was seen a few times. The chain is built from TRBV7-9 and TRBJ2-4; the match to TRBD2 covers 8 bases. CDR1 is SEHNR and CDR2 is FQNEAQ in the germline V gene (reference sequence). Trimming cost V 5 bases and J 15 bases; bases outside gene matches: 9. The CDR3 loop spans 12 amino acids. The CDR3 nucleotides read TGTGCCAGCAGCGACGGGGGGGGGACTCCGTACTTC. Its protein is CASSDGGGTPYF.

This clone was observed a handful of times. As DNA, the CDR3 is TGTGCCAGCAGCTTAGTACAGGTCTTAAGGCCTGATACGCAGTATTTT. This codes for CASSLVQVLRPDTQYF. The chain combines TRBV7-2 with TRBJ2-3, with a possible D match to TRBD1 (5 bases). The germline V and J ends were trimmed by 1 base and 6 bases, with 17 bases remaining between them. The CDR3 is 16 amino acids. Germline values: CDR1 SGHTA, CDR2 FQGNSA.

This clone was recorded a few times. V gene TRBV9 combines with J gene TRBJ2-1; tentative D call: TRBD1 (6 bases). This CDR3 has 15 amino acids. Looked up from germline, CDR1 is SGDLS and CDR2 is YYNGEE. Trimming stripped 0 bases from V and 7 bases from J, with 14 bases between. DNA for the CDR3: TGTGCCAGCAGCGTAGTAGGACAGCGATTGAATGAGCAGTTCTTC. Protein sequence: CASSVVGQRLNEQFF. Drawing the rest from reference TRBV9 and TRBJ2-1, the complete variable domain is DSGVTQTPKHLITATGQRVTLRCSPRSGDLSVYWYQQSLDQGLQFLIQYYNGEERAKGNILERFSAQQFPDLHSELNLSSLELGDSALYFCASSVVGQRLNEQFFGPGTRLTVL.

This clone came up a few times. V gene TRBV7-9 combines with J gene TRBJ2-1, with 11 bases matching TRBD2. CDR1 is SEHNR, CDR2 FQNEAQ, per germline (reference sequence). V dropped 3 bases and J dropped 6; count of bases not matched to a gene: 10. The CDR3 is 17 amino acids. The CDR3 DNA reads TGTGCCAGCAGCTTCGGAGTGACTAGCGGGGCCGCCAATGAGCAGTTCTTC. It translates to CASSFGVTSGAANEQFF. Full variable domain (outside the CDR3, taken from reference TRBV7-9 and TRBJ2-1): DTGVSQNPRHKITKRGQNVTFRCDPISEHNRLYWYRQTLGQGPEFLTYFQNEAQLEKSRLLSDRFSAERPKGSFSTLEIQRTEQGDSAMYLCASSFGVTSGAANEQFFGPGTRLTVL.

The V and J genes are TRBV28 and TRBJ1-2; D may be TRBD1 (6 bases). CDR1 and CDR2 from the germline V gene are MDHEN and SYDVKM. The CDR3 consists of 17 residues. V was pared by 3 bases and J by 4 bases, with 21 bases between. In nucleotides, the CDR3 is TGTGCCAGCAGTTTTTGGGGGGGCCAAAGAAATTCCTATGGCTACACCTTC. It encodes CASSFWGGQRNSYGYTF.

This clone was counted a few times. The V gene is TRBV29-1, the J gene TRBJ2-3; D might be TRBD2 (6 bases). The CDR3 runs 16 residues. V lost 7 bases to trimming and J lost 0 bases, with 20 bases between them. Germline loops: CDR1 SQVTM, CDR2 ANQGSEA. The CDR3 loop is CSAPGLTSRSTDTQYF. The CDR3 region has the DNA TGCAGCGCCCCCGGGCTTACTAGCCGGAGCACAGATACGCAGTATTTT.

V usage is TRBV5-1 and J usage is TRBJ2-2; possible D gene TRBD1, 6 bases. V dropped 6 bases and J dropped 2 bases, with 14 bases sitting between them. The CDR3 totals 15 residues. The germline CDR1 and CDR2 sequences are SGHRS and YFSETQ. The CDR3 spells CASKGGTSNTGELFF. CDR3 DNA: TGCGCCAGCAAAGGTGGGACAAGCAACACCGGGGAGCTGTTTTTT.

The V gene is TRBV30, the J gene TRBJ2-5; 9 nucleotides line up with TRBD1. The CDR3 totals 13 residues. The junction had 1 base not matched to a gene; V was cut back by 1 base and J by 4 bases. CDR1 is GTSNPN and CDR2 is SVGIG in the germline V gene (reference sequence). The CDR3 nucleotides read TGTGCCTGGAGTGGGGACAGGGCAGAGACCCAGTACTTC. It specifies CAWSGDRAETQYF. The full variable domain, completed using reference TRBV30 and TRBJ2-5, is SQTIHQWPATLVQPVGSPLSLECTVEGTSNPNLYWYRQAAGRGLQLLFYSVGIGQISSEVPQNLSASRPQDRQFILSSKKLLLSDSGFYLCAWSGDRAETQYFGPGTRLLVL.

CDR3 residues: CASSRGGSGANVLTF. The CDR3 coding sequence is TGTGCCAGCAGCCGAGGAGGCTCTGGGGCCAACGTCCTGACTTTC. The rearrangement links TRBV5-5 to TRBJ2-6; perhaps TRBD2 as D (5 bases). Germline assignment: CDR1 SGHKS and CDR2 YYEKEE (reference sequence). V lost 4 bases, J lost 0 bases, and 8 bases lay in between. The CDR3 is 15 residues long.

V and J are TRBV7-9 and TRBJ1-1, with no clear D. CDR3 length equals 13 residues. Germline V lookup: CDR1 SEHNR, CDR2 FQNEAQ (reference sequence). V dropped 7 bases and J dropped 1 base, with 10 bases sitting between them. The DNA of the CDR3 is TGTGCCAGCATTCTATCAGGGAACACTGAAGCTTTCTTT. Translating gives CASILSGNTEAFF.